Only a few counts were recorded for the clone carrying this T cell receptor (beta chain). Its antigen is as yet unknown. These data are taken from a study of T-cell reconstitution after alpha-beta-depleted transplantation in children. Whole-study findings and limits: Surviving thymic progenitors and recipient T cells were the source of high TCRbeta diversity at day 60 in some patients. Expanded graft clones, several hundred of them, were reportedly the source of alpha-beta T cells about two months after transplant. The main origin of T-cell counts and diversity one year after transplant was newly produced T cells.

Preparation of the TCRbeta library involved a method that used unique molecular identifiers. TCRdb reprocessed the PCR reads with MiXCR, giving one entry per CDR3 protein. The sample carries 900,000 or so distinct CDR3 sequences, 15% to 20% recorded once. This CDR3 is 18 amino acids long. Germline V gene data show CDR1 as LGHNT and CDR2 as FRNRAP. The V and J ends lost 0 bases and 1 base, in that order; junction bases with no gene match: 10. This material consisted of PBMCs, mostly from graft donor cells, taken 360 days after TCRalphabeta/CD19-depleted stem cell transplant. The receptor comes from a male patient younger than 18 who had a stem cell transplant for acute lymphoblastic leukemia, so the T cells may come from the graft donor. V and J are TRBV12-5 and TRBJ1-1, with 8 nucleotides matching TRBD1. CDR3 residues: CASGLVQWTGKGNTEAFF. CDR3 bases: TGTGCTAGTGGTTTGGTACAATGGACAGGGAAGGGGAACACTGAAGCTTTCTTT.